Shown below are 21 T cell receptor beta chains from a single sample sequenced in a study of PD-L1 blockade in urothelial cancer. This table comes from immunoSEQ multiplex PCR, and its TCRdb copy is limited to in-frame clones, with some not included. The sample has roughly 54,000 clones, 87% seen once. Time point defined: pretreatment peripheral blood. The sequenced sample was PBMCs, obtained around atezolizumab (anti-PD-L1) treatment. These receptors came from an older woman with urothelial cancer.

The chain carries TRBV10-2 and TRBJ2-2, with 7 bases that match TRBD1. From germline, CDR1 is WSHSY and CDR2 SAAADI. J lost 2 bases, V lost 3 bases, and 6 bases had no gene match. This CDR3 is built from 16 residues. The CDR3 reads CASSDLGQSNTGELFF. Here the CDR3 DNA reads TGCGCCAGCAGTGACCTGGGACAGTCCAACACCGGGGAGCTGTTTTTT.

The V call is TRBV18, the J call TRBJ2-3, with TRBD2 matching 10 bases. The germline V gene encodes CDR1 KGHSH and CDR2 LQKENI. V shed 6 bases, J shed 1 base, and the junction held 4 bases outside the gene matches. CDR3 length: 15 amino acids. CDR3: CASSPSGGGTDTQYF. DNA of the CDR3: TGTGCCAGCTCGCCGAGCGGGGGGGGCACAGATACGCAGTATTTT.

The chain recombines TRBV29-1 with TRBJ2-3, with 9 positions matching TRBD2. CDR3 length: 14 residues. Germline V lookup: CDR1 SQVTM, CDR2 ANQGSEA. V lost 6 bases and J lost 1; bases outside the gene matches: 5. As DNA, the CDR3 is TGCAGCGTCTCAGTAGCGGGAGGCACAGATACGCAGTATTTT. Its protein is CSVSVAGGTDTQYF.

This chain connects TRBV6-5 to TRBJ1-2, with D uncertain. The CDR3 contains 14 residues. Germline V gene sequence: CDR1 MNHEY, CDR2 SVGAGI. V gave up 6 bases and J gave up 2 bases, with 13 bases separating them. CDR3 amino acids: CASRTSLLNYGYTF. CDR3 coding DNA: TGTGCCAGCAGGACCAGTCTACTAAACTATGGCTACACCTTC.

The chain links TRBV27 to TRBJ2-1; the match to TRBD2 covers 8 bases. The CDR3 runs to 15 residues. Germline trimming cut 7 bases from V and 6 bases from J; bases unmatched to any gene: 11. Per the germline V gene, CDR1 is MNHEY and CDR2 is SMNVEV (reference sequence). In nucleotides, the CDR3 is TGTGCCAGCACCGCGACTAGCGCTCAACTCAATGAGCAGTTCTTC. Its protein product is CASTATSAQLNEQFF.

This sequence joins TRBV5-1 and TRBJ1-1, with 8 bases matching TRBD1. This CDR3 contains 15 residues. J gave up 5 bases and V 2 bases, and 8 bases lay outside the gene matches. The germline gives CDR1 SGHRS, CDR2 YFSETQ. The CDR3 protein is CASSFDRGGWTEAFF. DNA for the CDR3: TGCGCCAGCAGCTTTGACAGGGGCGGATGGACTGAAGCTTTCTTT.

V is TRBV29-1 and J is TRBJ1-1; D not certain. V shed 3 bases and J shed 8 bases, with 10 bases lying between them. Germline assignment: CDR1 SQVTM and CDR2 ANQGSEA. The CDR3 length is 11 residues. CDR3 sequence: CSVEGPEEAFF. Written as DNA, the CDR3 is TGCAGCGTTGAGGGCCCGGAAGAAGCTTTCTTT.

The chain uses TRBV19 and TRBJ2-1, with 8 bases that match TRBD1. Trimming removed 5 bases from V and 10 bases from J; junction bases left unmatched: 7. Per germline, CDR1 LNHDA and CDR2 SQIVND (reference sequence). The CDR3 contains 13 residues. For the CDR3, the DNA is TGTGCCAGTAGTTTCAACCGGGACAGGGAGCAGTTCTTC. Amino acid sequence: CASSFNRDREQFF.

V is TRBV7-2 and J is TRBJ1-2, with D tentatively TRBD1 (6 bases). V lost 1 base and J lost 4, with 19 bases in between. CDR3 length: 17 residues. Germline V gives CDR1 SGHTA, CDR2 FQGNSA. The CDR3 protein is CASSLVGGTIGGYGYTF. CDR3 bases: TGTGCCAGCAGCTTAGTAGGGGGAACTATCGGAGGCTATGGCTACACCTTC.

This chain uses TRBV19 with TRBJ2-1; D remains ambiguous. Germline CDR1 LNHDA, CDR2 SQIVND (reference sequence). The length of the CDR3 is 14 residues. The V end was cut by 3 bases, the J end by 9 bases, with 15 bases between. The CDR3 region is CASSMISSRSEQFF. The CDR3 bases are TGTGCCAGTAGTATGATATCGTCCCGGAGTGAGCAGTTCTTC.

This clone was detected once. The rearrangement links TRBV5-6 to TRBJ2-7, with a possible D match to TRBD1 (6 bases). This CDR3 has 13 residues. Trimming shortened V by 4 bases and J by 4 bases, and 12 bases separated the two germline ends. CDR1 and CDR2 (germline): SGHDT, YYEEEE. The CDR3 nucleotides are TGTGCCAGCAGCCCAGGGGCCTATTACGAGCAGTACTTC. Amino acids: CASSPGAYYEQYF.

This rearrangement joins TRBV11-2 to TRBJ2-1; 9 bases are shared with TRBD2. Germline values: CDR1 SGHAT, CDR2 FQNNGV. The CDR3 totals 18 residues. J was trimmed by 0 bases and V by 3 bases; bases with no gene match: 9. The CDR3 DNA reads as TGTGCCAGCAGCTTCCCTTCTTCTAGCGGGGTCTCCTACAATGAGCAGTTCTTC. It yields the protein CASSFPSSSGVSYNEQFF. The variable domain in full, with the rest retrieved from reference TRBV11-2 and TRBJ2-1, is EAGVAQSPRYKIIEKRQSVAFWCNPISGHATLYWYQQILGQGPKLLIQFQNNGVVDDSQLPKDRFSAERLKGVDSTLKIQPAKLEDSAVYLCASSFPSSSGVSYNEQFFGPGTRLTVL.

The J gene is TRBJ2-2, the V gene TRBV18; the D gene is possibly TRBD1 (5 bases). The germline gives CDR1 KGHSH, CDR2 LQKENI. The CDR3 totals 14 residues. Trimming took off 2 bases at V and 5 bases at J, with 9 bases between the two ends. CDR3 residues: CASSPSQGTGELFF. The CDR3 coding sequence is TGTGCCAGCTCACCATCCCAGGGAACCGGGGAGCTGTTTTTT. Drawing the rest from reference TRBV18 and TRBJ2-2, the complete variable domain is NAGVMQNPRHLVRRRGQEARLRCSPMKGHSHVYWYRQLPEEGLKFMVYLQKENIIDESGMPKERFSAEFPKEGPSILRIQQVVRGDSAAYFCASSPSQGTGELFFGEGSRLTVL.

DNA for the CDR3: TGTGCCAGCAGCTTAAGACAGGGCCGCTATAGCAATCAGCCCCAGCATTTT. Translation gives CASSLRQGRYSNQPQHF. The chain couples TRBV7-9 to TRBJ1-5, with TRBD1 identical over 7 bases. The CDR3 runs to 17 residues. CDR1 is SEHNR, CDR2 FQNEAQ, per germline (reference sequence). V was clipped by 2 bases and J by 0 bases; unmatched bases: 7.

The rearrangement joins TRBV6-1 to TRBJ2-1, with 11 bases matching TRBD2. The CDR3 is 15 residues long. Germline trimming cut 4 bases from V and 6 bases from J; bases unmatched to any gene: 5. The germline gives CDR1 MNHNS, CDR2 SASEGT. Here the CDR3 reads CASSGWLAGGNEQFF. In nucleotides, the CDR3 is TGTGCCAGCAGTGGGTGGCTAGCGGGAGGCAATGAGCAGTTCTTC.

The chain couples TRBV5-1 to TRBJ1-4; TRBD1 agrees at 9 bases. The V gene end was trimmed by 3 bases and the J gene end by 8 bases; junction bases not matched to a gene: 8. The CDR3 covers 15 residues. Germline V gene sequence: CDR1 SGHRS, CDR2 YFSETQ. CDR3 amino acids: CASSSIPGQGEKLFF. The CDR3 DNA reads TGCGCCAGCAGCTCGATCCCGGGACAGGGCGAAAAACTGTTTTTT.

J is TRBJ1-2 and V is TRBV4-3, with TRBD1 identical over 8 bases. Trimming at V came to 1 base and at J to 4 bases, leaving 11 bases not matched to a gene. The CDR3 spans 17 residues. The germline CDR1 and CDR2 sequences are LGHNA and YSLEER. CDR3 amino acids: CASSQAGGAWQGYGYTF. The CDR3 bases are TGCGCCAGCAGCCAAGCAGGGGGCGCATGGCAAGGCTATGGCTACACCTTC.

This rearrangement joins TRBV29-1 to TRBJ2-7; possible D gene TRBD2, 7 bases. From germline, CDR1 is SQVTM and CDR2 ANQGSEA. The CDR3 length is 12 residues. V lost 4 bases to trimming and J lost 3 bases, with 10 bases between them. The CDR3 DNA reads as TGCAGCGTTGGGGGGGGCGGCTACGAGCAGTACTTC. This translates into CSVGGGGYEQYF.

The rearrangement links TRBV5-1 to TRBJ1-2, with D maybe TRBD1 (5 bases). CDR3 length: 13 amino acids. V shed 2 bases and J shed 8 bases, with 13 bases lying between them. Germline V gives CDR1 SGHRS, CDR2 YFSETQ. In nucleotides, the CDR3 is TGCGCCAGCAGCTTTAATGCAGGGCCAGGCTACACCTTC. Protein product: CASSFNAGPGYTF.

The CDR3 region is CASSLGGTSRSYEQYF. The DNA for the CDR3 is TGTGCCAGCAGCTTAGGGGGGACTAGCCGCTCCTACGAGCAGTACTTC. The chain is built from TRBV11-2 and TRBJ2-7; 9 bases align to TRBD2. Per germline, CDR1 SGHAT and CDR2 FQNNGV. This CDR3 has 16 residues. V was clipped by 1 base and J by 0 bases; unmatched bases: 4. Looking up the rest from reference TRBV11-2 and TRBJ2-7 gives the full variable domain: EAGVAQSPRYKIIEKRQSVAFWCNPISGHATLYWYQQILGQGPKLLIQFQNNGVVDDSQLPKDRFSAERLKGVDSTLKIQPAKLEDSAVYLCASSLGGTSRSYEQYFGPGTRLTVT.

CDR3 region: CASSPSGQGLYGYTF. CDR3 sequence (DNA): TGTGCCAGCAGCCCCAGCGGACAGGGGCTCTATGGCTACACCTTC. This chain uses TRBV9 with TRBJ1-2, with 9 bases lining up with TRBD1. This CDR3 is 15 amino acids long. V trimming: 4 bases; J trimming: 4 bases; junction bases outside the gene matches: 8. Germline V lookup: CDR1 SGDLS, CDR2 YYNGEE.